What follows are 12 T cell receptor beta chains derived from one specimen sequenced in a study of shared clonotypes between healthy human individuals. TCRdb keeps only in-frame clones here, not all; method: immunoSEQ multiplex PCR. Among some 1.5 million clones listed, approximately 96% were seen once. Sequencing used naive CD4+ T cells sorted from blood. Subset noted: CD45RA+ positively selected. The receptors here all came from a man aged 25-40 years in good health.

The chain links TRBV4-3 to TRBJ2-7, with D unresolved. CDR3 length: 15 amino acids. From germline, CDR1 is LGHNA and CDR2 YSLEER. V lost 1 base and J 0 bases, leaving 10 bases between the germline ends. CDR3 bases: TGCGCCAGCAGCCAAGTTAGTTCTAGCTCCTACGAGCAGTACTTC. Its translation: CASSQVSSSSYEQYF.

V gene TRBV2 combines with J gene TRBJ2-2; no definite D call. The CDR3 contains 13 residues. Germline lookup yields CDR1 SNHLY and CDR2 FYNNEI. Trimming removed 7 bases from V and 6 bases from J, with 12 bases in between. The CDR3 is CASTGPRPGELFF. CDR3 nucleotide sequence: TGTGCCAGCACCGGACCTCGGCCCGGGGAGCTGTTTTTT.

The V and J genes are TRBV7-9 and TRBJ2-7, with D maybe TRBD2 (6 bases). The V end lost 5 bases, the J end lost 3 bases, and 17 bases lay between the germline ends. Germline-derived CDR1 and CDR2 are SEHNR and FQNEAQ (reference sequence). The CDR3 consists of 15 residues. CDR3 protein: CASSPLGTSSYEQYF. The CDR3 bases are TGTGCCAGCAGCCCCCTTGGAACTAGCAGCTACGAGCAGTACTTC.

CDR3 sequence reads: CASSFGRPASGRASTDTQYF. CDR3 coding DNA: TGTGCCAGCAGTTTTGGTCGCCCCGCTAGCGGGAGGGCTAGCACAGATACGCAGTATTTT. This chain links TRBV27 with TRBJ2-3; 12 positions match TRBD2. The CDR3 is 20 amino acids. The ends lost 3 bases at V and 0 bases at J; junction bases unmatched: 13. Germline V gene lookup returns CDR1 MNHEY and CDR2 SMNVEV (reference sequence).

Comments on this clone: The same CDR3 is also encoded by other DNA sequences in this sample. The gene calls are TRBV7-9 and TRBJ2-7, with unresolved D. CDR3 length: 11 residues. Germline CDR1 and CDR2: SEHNR and FQNEAQ (reference sequence). V was pared by 1 base and J by 3 bases, with 1 base between. This CDR3 reads CASSLVYEQYF. CDR3 DNA: TGTGCCAGCAGCTTAGTCTACGAGCAGTACTTC.

The chain couples TRBV18 to TRBJ2-7; tentative D call: TRBD1 (6 bases). CDR1 KGHSH and CDR2 LQKENI come from the germline V gene. Trimming shortened V by 2 bases and J by 7 bases, and 21 bases separated the two germline ends. The CDR3 loop spans 16 amino acids. DNA for the CDR3: TGTGCCAGCTCACCAATTATTGCGCAGGGGCCTCGGGAGCAGTACTTC. Protein sequence: CASSPIIAQGPREQYF.

V and J are TRBV18 and TRBJ1-1; D remains unclear. CDR3 size: 13 residues. Trimming pared 1 base from V and 1 base from J, leaving 4 bases between. Germline CDR1 and CDR2: KGHSH and LQKENI. CDR3 sequence reads: CASSPQQNTEAFF. The CDR3 DNA sequence: TGTGCCAGCTCACCACAGCAGAACACTGAAGCTTTCTTT.

The chain links TRBV5-5 to TRBJ2-5; 7 bases align to TRBD2. The ends lost 4 bases at V and 5 bases at J; junction bases unmatched: 11. Germline V CDR1 and CDR2: SGHKS, YYEKEE (reference sequence). The CDR3 spans 15 residues. CDR3 loop: CASSVQAGSWETQYF. CDR3 coding DNA: TGTGCCAGCAGCGTCCAAGCGGGATCCTGGGAGACCCAGTACTTC. Supplemented by reference TRBV5-5 and TRBJ2-5, the full variable domain reads DAGVTQSPTHLIKTRGQQVTLRCSPISGHKSVSWYQQVLGQGPQFIFQYYEKEERGRGNFPDRFSARQFPNYSSELNVNALLLGDSALYLCASSVQAGSWETQYFGPGTRLLVL.

The V call is TRBV7-6, the J call TRBJ2-7; the D call may be TRBD1 or TRBD2 (7 bases each). Germline CDR1 is SGHVS and CDR2 is FNYEAQ. The CDR3 contains 17 residues. The V and J ends lost 1 base and 4 bases respectively, with 20 bases between them. The CDR3 bases are TGTGCCAGCAGCTTAGACCTTCCGACAGGGAGGGATTACGAGCAGTACTTC. As protein: CASSLDLPTGRDYEQYF.

As to this clone: Other DNA sequences in this specimen translate into the identical CDR3. The chain has TRBV9 and TRBJ2-6, with D hard to call. Germline values: CDR1 SGDLS, CDR2 YYNGEE. The CDR3 runs 15 residues. The V end was cut by 0 bases, the J end by 1 base, with 5 bases between. CDR3 protein: CASSVVGSGANVLTF. Here the CDR3 DNA reads TGTGCCAGCAGCGTAGTCGGTTCTGGGGCCAACGTCCTGACTTTC. The full variable domain, completed using reference TRBV9 and TRBJ2-6, is DSGVTQTPKHLITATGQRVTLRCSPRSGDLSVYWYQQSLDQGLQFLIQYYNGEERAKGNILERFSAQQFPDLHSELNLSSLELGDSALYFCASSVVGSGANVLTFGAGSRLTVL.

This clone was seen only a few times. V and J are TRBV18 and TRBJ2-2; D might be TRBD2 (6 bases). Germline CDR1 is KGHSH and CDR2 is LQKENI. This CDR3 spans 13 amino acids. V lost 6 bases to trimming and J lost 6 bases, with 11 bases between them. The chain's CDR3 is CASSRLEPGELFF. For the CDR3, the DNA is TGTGCCAGCTCTCGACTAGAGCCCGGGGAGCTGTTTTTT.

The genes are TRBV6-1 and TRBJ2-6; D is unclear. The germline V gene has CDR1 MNHNS and CDR2 SASEGT. The V end was cut by 2 bases, the J end by 0 bases, with 5 bases between. The CDR3 covers 15 residues. The DNA of the CDR3 is TGTGCCAGCAGTGAATCCCGCTCTGGGGCCAACGTCCTGACTTTC. This gives the protein CASSESRSGANVLTF.